The T cell receptor beta chain under discussion was sequenced for a study of OX40 agonist ivuxolimab in advanced cancers. This CDR3 region has 14 residues. V was clipped by 0 bases and J by 3 bases, with 8 bases between them. Germline V gives CDR1 MGHRA, CDR2 YSYEKL. The data were produced by immunoSEQ multiplex PCR, yet TCRdb's version contains in-frame clones alone and is incomplete. The sample records tens of thousands of clones, 85% to 90% being singletons. The chain joins TRBV4-1 to TRBJ1-1; D remains ambiguous. This specimen was CD4+ or CD8+ T cells sorted from blood, taken in a trial of the OX40 agonist ivuxolimab. The clonotype comes from an adult with an advanced solid tumor such as melanoma, head and neck, liver or kidney cancer. CDR3 DNA sequence: TGCGCCAGCAGCCAAGAAGACGGGTACACTGAAGCTTTCTTT. It yields the protein CASSQEDGYTEAFF.